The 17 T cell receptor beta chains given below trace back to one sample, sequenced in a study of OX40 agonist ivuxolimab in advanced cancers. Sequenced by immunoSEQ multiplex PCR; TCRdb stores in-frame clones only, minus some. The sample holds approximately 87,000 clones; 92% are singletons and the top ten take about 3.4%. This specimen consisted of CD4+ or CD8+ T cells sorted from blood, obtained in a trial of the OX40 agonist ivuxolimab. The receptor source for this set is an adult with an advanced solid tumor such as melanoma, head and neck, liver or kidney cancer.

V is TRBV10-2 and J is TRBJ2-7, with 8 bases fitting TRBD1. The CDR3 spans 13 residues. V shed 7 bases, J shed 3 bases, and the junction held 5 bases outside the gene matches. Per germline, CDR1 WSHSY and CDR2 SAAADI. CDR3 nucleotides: TGCGCCAGCATATCAGGACAGGGCTACGAGCAGTACTTC. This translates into CASISGQGYEQYF.

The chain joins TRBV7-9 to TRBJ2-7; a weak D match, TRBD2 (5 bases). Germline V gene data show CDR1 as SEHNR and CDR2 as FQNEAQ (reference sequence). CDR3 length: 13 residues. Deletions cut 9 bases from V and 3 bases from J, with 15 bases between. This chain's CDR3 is CASRPPEGYEQYF. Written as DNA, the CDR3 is TGTGCCAGTAGACCCCCTGAGGGCTACGAGCAGTACTTC.

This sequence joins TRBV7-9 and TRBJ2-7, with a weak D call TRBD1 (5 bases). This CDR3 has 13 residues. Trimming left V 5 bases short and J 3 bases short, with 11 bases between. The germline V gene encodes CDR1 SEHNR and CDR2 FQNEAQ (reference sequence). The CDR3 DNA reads TGTGCCAGCAGCCCTTGGACACACTACGAGCAGTACTTC. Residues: CASSPWTHYEQYF.

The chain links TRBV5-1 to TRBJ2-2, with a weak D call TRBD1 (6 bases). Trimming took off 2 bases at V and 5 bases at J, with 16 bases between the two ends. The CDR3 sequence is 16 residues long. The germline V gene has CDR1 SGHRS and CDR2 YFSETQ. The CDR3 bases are TGCGCCAGCAGCTTAGGGGGAGAAGGGAGAACCGGGGAGCTGTTTTTT. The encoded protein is CASSLGGEGRTGELFF.

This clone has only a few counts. CDR3 nucleotides: TGTGCCAGCAGTTACTCTGGCAGCCTTAGCACTGAAGCTTTCTTT. Protein: CASSYSGSLSTEAFF. The rearrangement joins TRBV6-5 to TRBJ1-1; D uncertain. With 0 bases removed from V and 4 bases from J, the gap between germline ends came to 12 bases. CDR1 MNHEY and CDR2 SVGAGI come from the germline V gene. The CDR3 contains 15 residues.

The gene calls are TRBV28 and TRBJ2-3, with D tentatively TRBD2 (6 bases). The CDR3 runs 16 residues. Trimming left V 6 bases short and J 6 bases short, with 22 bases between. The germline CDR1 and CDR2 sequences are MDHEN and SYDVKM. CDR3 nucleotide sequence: TGTGCCAGCAGCCCCCCTAGTGGGCTAGCGCGGGATACGCAGTATTTT. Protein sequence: CASSPPSGLARDTQYF.

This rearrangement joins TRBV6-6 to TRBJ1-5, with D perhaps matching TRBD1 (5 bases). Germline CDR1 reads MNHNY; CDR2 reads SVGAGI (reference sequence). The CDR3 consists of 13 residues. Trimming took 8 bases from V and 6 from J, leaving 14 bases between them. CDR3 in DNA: TGTGCCAGCTTCCCGACAGTGTCTCAGCCCCAGCATTTT. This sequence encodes CASFPTVSQPQHF.

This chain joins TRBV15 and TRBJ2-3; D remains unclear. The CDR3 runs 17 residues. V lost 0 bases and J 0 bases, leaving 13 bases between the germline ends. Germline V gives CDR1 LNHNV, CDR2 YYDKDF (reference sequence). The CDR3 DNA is TGTGCCACCAGCAGAGATAAGAGCGAGACTAGCACAGATACGCAGTATTTT. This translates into CATSRDKSETSTDTQYF.

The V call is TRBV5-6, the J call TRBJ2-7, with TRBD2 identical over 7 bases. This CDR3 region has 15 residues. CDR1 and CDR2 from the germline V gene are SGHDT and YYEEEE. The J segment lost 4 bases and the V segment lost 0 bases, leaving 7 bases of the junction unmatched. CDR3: CASSLGSGLIYEQYF. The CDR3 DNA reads TGTGCCAGCAGCTTGGGGTCGGGACTAATATACGAGCAGTACTTC.

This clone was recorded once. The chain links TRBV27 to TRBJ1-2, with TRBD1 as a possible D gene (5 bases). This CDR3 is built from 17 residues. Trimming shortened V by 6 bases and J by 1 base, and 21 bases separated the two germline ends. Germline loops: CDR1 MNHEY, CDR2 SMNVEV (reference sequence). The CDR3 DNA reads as TGTGCCAGCAGCCCATACCCCTCGGGGCCGTTTAACTATGGCTACACCTTC. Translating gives CASSPYPSGPFNYGYTF.

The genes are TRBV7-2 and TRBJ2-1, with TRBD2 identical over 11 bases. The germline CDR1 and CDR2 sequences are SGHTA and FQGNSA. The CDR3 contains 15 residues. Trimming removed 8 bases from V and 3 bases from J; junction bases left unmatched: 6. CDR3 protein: CASVGLADNYNEQFF. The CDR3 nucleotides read TGTGCCAGCGTGGGACTAGCGGATAACTACAATGAGCAGTTCTTC. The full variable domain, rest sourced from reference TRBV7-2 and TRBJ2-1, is GAGVSQSPSNKVTEKGKDVELRCDPISGHTALYWYRQSLGQGLEFLIYFQGNSAPDKSGLPSDRFSAERTGGSVSTLTIQRTQQEDSAVYLCASVGLADNYNEQFFGPGTRLTVL.

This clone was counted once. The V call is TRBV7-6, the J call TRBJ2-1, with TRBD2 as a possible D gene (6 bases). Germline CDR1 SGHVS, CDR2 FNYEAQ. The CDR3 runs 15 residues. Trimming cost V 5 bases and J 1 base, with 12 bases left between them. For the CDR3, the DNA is TGTGCCAGCAGCATGTGGGGGGAATCCTACAATGAGCAGTTCTTC. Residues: CASSMWGESYNEQFF.

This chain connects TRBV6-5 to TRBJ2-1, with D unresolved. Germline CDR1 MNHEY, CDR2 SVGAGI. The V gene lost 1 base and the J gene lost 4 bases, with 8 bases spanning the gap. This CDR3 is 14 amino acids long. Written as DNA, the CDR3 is TGTGCCAGCAGTTACTTCGGGTTTTACAATGAGCAGTTCTTC. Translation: CASSYFGFYNEQFF.

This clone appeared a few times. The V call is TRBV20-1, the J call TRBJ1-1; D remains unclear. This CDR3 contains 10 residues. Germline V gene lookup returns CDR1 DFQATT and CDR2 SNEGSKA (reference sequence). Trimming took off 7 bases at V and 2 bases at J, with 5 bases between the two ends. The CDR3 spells CSVSNTEAFF. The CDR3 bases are TGCAGTGTTAGCAACACTGAAGCTTTCTTT.

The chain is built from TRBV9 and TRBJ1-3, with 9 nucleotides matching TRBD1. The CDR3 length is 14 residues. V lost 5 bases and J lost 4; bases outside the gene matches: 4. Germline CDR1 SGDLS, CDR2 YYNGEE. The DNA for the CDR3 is TGTGCCAGCAGTACAGGGGGCTTAGGAAACACCATATATTTT. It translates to CASSTGGLGNTIYF.

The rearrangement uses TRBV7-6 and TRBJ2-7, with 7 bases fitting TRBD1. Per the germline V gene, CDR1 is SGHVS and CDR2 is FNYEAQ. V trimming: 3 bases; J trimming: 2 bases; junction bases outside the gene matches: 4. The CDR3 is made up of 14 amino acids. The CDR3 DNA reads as TGTGCCAGCAGCTTTAGGACAGGCGCCTACGAGCAGTACTTC. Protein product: CASSFRTGAYEQYF.

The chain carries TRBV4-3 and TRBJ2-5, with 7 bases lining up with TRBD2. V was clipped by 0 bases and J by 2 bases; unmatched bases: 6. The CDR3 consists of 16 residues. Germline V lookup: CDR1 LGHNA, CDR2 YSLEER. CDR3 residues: CASSQERRGWQETQYF. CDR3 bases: TGCGCCAGCAGCCAAGAGAGGCGGGGGTGGCAAGAGACCCAGTACTTC.